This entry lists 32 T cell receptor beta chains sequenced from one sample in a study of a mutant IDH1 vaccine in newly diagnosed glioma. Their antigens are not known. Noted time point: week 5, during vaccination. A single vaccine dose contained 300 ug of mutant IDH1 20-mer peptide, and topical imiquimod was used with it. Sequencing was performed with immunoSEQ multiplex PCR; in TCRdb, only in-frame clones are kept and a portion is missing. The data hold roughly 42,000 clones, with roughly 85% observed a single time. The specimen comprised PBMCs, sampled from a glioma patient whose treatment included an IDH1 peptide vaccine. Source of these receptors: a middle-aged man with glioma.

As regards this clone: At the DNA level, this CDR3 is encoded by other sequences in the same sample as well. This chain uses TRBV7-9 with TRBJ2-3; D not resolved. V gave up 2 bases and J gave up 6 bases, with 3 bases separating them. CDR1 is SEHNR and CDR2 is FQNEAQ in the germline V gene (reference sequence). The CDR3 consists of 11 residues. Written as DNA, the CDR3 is TGTGCCAGCAGCTTAAGCGATACGCAGTATTTT. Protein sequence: CASSLSDTQYF.

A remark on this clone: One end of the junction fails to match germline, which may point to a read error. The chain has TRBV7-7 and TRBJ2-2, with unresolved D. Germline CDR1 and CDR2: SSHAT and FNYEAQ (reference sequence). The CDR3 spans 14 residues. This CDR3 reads CASSRVGNTGELFF. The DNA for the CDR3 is TGTGCTAGCAGTAGGGTAGGGAACACCGGGGAGCTGTTTTTT. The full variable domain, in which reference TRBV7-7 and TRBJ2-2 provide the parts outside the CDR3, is GAGVSQSPRYKVTKRGQDVTLRCDPISSHATLYWYQQALGQGPEFLTYFNYEAQPDKSGLPSDRFSAERPEGSISTLTIQRTEQRDSAMYRCASSRVGNTGELFFGEGSRLTVL.

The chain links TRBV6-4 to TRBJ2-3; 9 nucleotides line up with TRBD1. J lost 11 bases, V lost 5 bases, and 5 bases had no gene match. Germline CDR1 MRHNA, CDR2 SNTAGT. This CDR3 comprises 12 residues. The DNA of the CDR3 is TGTGCCAGCAGTTCACCGGGACAGGGGCAGTATTTT. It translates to CASSSPGQGQYF.

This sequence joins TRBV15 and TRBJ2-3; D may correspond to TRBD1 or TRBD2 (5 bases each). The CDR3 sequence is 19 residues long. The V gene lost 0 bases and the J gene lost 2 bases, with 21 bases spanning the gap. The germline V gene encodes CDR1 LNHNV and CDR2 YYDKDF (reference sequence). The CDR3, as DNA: TGTGCCACCAGCAGAGAAGGGGTCGGCGGGTCAACACACACAGATACGCAGTATTTT. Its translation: CATSREGVGGSTHTDTQYF.

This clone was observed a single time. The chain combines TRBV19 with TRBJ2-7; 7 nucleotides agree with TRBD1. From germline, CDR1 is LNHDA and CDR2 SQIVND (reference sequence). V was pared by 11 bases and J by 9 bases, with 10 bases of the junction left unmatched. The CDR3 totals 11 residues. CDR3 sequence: CAVRQGERQYF. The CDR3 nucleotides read TGTGCCGTTCGACAGGGAGAAAGGCAGTACTTC. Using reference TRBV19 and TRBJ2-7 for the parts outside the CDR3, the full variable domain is DGGITQSPKYLFRKEGQNVTLSCEQNLNHDAMYWYRQDPGQGLRLIYYSQIVNDFQKGDIAEGYSVSREKKESFPLTVTSAQKNPTAFYLCAVRQGERQYFGPGTRLTVT.

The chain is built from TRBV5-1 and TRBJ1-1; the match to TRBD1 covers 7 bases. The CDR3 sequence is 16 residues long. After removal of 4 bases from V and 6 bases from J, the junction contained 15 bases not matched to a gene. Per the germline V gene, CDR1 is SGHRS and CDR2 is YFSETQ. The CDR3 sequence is CASSINRGWVFAEAFF. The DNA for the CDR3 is TGCGCCAGCAGCATAAACAGGGGATGGGTCTTCGCTGAAGCTTTCTTT.

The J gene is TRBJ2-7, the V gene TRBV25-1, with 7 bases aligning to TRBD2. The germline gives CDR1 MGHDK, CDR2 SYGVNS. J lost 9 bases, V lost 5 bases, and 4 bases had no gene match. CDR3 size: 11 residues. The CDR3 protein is CASSLRERQYF. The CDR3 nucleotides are TGTGCCAGCAGTCTGCGGGAGAGGCAGTACTTC.

As DNA, the CDR3 is TGTGCCAGTAAGAAGGGGCAGGGGCGAAGTGTATACTCTGGGGCCAACGTCCTGACTTTC. As protein: CASKKGQGRSVYSGANVLTF. This chain joins TRBV19 and TRBJ2-6, with a tentative D call TRBD1 (6 bases). This CDR3 contains 20 residues. V lost 7 bases and J lost 0, with 25 bases in between. Germline V gives CDR1 LNHDA, CDR2 SQIVND (reference sequence). The full variable domain, in which reference TRBV19 and TRBJ2-6 provide the parts outside the CDR3, is DGGITQSPKYLFRKEGQNVTLSCEQNLNHDAMYWYRQDPGQGLRLIYYSQIVNDFQKGDIAEGYSVSREKKESFPLTVTSAQKNPTAFYLCASKKGQGRSVYSGANVLTFGAGSRLTVL.

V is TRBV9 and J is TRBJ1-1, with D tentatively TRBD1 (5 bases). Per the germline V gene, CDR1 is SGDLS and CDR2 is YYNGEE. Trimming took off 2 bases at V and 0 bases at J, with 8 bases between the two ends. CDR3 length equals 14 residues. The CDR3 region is CASSVRGLNTEAFF. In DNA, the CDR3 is TGTGCCAGCAGCGTTCGGGGCCTGAACACTGAAGCTTTCTTT. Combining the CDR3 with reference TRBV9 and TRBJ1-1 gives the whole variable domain DSGVTQTPKHLITATGQRVTLRCSPRSGDLSVYWYQQSLDQGLQFLIQYYNGEERAKGNILERFSAQQFPDLHSELNLSSLELGDSALYFCASSVRGLNTEAFFGQGTRLTVV.

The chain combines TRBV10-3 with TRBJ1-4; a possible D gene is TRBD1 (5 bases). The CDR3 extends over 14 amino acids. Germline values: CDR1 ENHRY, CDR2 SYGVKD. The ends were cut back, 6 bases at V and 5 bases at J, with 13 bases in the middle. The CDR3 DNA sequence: TGTGCCATCAGACGAGGGGAGGGAAATGAAAAACTGTTTTTT. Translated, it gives CAIRRGEGNEKLFF.

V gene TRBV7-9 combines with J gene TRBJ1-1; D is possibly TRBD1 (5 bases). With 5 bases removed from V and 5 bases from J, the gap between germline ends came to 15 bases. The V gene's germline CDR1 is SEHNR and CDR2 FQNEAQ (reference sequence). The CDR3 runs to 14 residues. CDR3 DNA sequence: TGTGCCAGCAGCCTCACAGGAGTTCGGACTGAAGCTTTCTTT. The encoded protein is CASSLTGVRTEAFF.

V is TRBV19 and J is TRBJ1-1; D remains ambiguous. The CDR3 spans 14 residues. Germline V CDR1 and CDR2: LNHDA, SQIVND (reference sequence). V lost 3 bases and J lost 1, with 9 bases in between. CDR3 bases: TGTGCCAGTAGTATCGGCAGCTGGAACACTGAAGCTTTCTTT. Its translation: CASSIGSWNTEAFF. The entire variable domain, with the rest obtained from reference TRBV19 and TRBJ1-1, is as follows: DGGITQSPKYLFRKEGQNVTLSCEQNLNHDAMYWYRQDPGQGLRLIYYSQIVNDFQKGDIAEGYSVSREKKESFPLTVTSAQKNPTAFYLCASSIGSWNTEAFFGQGTRLTVV.

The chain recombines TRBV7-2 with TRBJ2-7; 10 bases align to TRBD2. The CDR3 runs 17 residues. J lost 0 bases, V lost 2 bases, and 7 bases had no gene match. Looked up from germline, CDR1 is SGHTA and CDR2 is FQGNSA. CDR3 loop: CASSLSLAGVGSYEQYF. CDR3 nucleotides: TGTGCCAGCAGCTTAAGCCTAGCGGGAGTGGGCTCCTACGAGCAGTACTTC.

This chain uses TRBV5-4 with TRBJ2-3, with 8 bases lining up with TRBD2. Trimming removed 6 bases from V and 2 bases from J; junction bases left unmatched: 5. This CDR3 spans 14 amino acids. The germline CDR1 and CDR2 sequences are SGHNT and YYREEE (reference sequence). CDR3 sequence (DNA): TGTGCCAGCACGAGCGGGAGATCCACAGATACGCAGTATTTT. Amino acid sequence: CASTSGRSTDTQYF.

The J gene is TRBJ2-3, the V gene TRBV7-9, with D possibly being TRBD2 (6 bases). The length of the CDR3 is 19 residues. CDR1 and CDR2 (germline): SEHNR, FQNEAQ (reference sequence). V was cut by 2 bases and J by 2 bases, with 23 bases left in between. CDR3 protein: CASSLNPPPTRGYTDTQYF. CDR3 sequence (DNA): TGTGCCAGCAGCTTAAATCCCCCCCCGACTAGGGGCTACACAGATACGCAGTATTTT.

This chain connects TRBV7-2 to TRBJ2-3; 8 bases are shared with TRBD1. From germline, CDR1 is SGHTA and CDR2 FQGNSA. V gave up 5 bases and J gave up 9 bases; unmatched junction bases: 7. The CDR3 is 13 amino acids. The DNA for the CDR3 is TGTGCCAGCAGCCTCTCCGGGACAGGCACGCAGTATTTT. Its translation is CASSLSGTGTQYF.

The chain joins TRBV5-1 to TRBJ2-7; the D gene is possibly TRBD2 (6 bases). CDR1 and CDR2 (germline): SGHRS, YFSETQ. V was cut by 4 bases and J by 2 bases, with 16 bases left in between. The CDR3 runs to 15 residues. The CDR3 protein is CASSPKGRGTYEQYF. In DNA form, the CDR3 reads TGCGCCAGCAGCCCTAAGGGACGGGGGACCTACGAGCAGTACTTC.

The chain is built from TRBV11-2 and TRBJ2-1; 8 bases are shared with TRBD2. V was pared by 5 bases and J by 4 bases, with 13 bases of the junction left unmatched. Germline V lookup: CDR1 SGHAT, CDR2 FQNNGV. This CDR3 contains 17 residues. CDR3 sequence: CASSGRLAREGYNEQFF. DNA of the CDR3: TGTGCCAGCAGCGGGAGACTAGCCCGGGAGGGGTACAATGAGCAGTTCTTC.

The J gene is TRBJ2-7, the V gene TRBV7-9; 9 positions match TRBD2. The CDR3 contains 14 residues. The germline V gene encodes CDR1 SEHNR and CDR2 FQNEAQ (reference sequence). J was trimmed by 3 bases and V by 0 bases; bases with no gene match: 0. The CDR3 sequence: CASSLASGSYEQYF. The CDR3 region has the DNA TGTGCCAGCAGCTTAGCTAGCGGGAGCTACGAGCAGTACTTC.

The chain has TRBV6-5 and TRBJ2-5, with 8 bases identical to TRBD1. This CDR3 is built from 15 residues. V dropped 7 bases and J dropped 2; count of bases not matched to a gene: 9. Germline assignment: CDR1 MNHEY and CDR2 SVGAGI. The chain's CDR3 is CASKEGTGRQETQYF. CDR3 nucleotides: TGTGCCAGCAAAGAGGGGACAGGCAGACAAGAGACCCAGTACTTC.

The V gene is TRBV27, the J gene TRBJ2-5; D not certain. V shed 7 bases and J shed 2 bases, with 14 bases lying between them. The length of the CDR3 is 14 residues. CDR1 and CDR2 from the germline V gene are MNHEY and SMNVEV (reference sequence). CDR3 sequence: CASNSPGKQETQYF. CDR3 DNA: TGTGCCAGCAATTCCCCAGGAAAACAAGAGACCCAGTACTTC.

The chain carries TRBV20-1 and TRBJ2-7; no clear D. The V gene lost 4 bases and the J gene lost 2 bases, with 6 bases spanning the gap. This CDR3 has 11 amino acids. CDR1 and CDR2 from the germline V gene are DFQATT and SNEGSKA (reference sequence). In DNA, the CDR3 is TGCAGTGCTACTCGTGCCTACGAGCAGTACTTC. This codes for CSATRAYEQYF.

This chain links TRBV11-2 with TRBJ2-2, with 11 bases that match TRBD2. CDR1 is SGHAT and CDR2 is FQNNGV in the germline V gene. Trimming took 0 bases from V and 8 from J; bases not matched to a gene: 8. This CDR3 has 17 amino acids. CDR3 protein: CASSLDRLAGGPGELFF. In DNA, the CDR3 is TGTGCCAGCAGCTTAGACCGGCTAGCGGGAGGTCCTGGGGAGCTGTTTTTT.

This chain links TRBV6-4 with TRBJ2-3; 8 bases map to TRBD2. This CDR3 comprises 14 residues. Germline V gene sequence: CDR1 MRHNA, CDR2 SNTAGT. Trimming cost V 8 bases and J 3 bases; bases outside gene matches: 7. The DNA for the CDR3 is TGTGCCAGCGGAGCGGGAGAAAGTACAGATACGCAGTATTTT. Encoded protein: CASGAGESTDTQYF.

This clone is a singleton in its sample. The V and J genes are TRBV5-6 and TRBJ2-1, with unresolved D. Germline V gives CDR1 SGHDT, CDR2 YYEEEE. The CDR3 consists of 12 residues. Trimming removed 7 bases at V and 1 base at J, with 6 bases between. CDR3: CASGKSYNEQFF. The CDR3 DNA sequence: TGTGCCAGCGGGAAGTCCTACAATGAGCAGTTCTTC.

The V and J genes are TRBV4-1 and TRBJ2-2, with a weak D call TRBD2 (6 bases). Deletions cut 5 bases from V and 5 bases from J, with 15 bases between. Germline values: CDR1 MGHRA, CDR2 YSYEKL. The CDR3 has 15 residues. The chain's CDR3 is CASSSRGKGTGELFF. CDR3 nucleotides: TGCGCCAGCAGCTCACGCGGGAAAGGTACCGGGGAGCTGTTTTTT.

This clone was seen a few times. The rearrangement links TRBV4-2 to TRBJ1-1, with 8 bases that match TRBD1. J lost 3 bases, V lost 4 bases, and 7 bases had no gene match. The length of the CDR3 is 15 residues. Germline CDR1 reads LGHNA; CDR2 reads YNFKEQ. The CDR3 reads CASSPGQGGDTEAFF. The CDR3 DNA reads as TGTGCCAGCAGCCCAGGACAGGGCGGGGACACTGAAGCTTTCTTT.

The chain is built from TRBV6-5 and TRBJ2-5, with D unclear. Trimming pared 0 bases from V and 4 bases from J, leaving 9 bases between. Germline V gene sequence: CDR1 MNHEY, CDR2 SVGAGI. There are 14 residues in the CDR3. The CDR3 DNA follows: TGTGCCAGCAGTTACTCGGGGATGGGAGAGACCCAGTACTTC. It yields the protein CASSYSGMGETQYF.

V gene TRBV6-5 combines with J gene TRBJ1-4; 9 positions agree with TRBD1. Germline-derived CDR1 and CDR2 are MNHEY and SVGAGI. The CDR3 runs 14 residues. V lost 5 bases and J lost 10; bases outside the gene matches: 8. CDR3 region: CASSRTGDSLKLFF. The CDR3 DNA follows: TGTGCCAGCAGTAGGACAGGGGACTCACTAAAACTGTTTTTT.

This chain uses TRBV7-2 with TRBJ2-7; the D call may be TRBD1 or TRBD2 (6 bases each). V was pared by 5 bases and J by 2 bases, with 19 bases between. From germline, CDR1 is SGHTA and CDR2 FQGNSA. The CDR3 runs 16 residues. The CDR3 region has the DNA TGTGCCAGCAGCCAAACTACAGGGTGGGGGGCCTACGAGCAGTACTTC. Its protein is CASSQTTGWGAYEQYF.

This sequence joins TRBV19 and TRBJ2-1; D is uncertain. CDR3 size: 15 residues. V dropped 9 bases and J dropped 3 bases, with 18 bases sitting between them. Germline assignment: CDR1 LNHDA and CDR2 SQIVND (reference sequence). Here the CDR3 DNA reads TGTGCCAGCAAAGGGCTAGATGCATACTACAATGAGCAGTTCTTC. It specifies CASKGLDAYYNEQFF.

CDR3 sequence: CASSPPSGQGGADTQYF. CDR3 DNA sequence: TGTGCCAGCAGTCCCCCCTCGGGACAGGGAGGGGCAGATACGCAGTATTTT. The chain carries TRBV25-1 and TRBJ2-3; the match to TRBD1 covers 9 bases. The CDR3 consists of 17 residues. In germline, CDR1 is MGHDK, CDR2 SYGVNS. V shed 5 bases and J 4 bases; nucleotides not matched to a gene: 13. The whole variable domain, remainder taken from reference TRBV25-1 and TRBJ2-3, is EADIYQTPRYLVIGTGKKITLECSQTMGHDKMYWYQQDPGMELHLIHYSYGVNSTEKGDLSSESTVSRIRTEHFPLTLESARPSHTSQYLCASSPPSGQGGADTQYFGPGTRLTVL.